This entry features one T cell receptor beta chain sequence. What it binds is unknown. The data originate from a study of shared clonotypes between healthy human individuals. Points from the study as a whole: Generally, estimated richness proved larger in naive subsets than it did in memory subsets.

Per germline, CDR1 WSHSY and CDR2 SAAADI. Trimming pared 5 bases from V and 4 bases from J, leaving 9 bases between. The CDR3 totals 13 residues. Data came from immunoSEQ multiplex PCR; TCRdb stores just in-frame clones and leaves some out. Altogether some 1 million clones are present, around 75% being singletons, with the ten largest covering approximately 1.5%. The specimen was memory CD4+ T cells sorted from blood. Described subset: CD45RA-negative fraction. The rearrangement joins TRBV10-2 to TRBJ1-3; a weak D match, TRBD1 (5 bases). The receptor was derived from a man younger than 30 in good health. DNA for the CDR3: TGCGCCAGCAGTCCGGGGGGGGGAAACACCATATATTTT. Protein: CASSPGGGNTIYF.